Sequencing of this TCR beta chain was carried out in a study of shared clonotypes between healthy human individuals. Naive CD8 cells lacked CD45RO, underwent positive selection for CCR7 and left out terminally differentiated effector memory CD45RA+ cells. The table came from immunoSEQ multiplex PCR; TCRdb's copy has only in-frame clones and leaves some out. This sample yields around 1,900,000 clones, of which just over 90% are seen a single time; under 2% belongs to the top ten. This receptor was taken from a man aged 18 to 30 in good health. Some clones in this sample may be carry-over from other donors' samples. The specimen sequenced was naive CD8+ T cells from PBMCs.

CDR3 sequence: CAISYEPDSNEQFF. CDR3 DNA: TGTGCCATCAGTTATGAACCGGACAGCAATGAGCAGTTCTTC. The chain carries TRBV10-3 and TRBJ2-1; possibly TRBD1 for D (6 bases). Germline CDR1 and CDR2: ENHRY and SYGVKD. Between the trimmed V and J ends, which lost 5 bases and 6 bases, there was a span of 14 bases. CDR3 length: 14 amino acids.